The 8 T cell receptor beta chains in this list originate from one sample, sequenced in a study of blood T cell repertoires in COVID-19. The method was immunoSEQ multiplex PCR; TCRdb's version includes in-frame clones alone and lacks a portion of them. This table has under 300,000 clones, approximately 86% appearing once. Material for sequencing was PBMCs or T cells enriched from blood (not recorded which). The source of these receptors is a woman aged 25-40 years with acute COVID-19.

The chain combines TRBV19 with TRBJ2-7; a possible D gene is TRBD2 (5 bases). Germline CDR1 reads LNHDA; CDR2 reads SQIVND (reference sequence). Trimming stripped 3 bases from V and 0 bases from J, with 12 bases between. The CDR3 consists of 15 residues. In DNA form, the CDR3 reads TGTGCCAGTAGTATCAACCTTCGGGGCTCCTACGAGCAGTACTTC. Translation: CASSINLRGSYEQYF. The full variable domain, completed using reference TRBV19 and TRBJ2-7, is DGGITQSPKYLFRKEGQNVTLSCEQNLNHDAMYWYRQDPGQGLRLIYYSQIVNDFQKGDIAEGYSVSREKKESFPLTVTSAQKNPTAFYLCASSINLRGSYEQYFGPGTRLTVT.

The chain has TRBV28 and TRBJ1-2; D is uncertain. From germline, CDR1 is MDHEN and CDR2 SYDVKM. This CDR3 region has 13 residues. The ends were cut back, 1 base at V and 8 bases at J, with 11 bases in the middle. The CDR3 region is CASSLSQEGGYTF. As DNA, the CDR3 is TGTGCCAGCAGTTTATCGCAGGAGGGCGGCTACACCTTC.

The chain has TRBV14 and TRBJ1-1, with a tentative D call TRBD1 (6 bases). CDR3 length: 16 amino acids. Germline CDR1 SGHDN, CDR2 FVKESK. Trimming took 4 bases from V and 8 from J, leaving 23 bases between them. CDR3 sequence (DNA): TGTGCCAGCAGCCCGACCACGGGCAATGAGGGGGAAGAAGCTTTCTTT. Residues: CASSPTTGNEGEEAFF.

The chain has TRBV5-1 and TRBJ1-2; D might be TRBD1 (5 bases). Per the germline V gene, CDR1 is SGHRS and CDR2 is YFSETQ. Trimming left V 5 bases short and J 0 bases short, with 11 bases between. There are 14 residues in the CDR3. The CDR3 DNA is TGCGCCAGCAGTTTACAGGCTTCTAACTATGGCTACACCTTC. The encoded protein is CASSLQASNYGYTF.

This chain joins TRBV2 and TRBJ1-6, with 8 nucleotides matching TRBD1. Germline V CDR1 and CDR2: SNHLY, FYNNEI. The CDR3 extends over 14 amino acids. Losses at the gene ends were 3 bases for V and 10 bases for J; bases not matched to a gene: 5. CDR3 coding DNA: TGTGCCAGCAGTGAGGACAGGGTACGGTCACCCCTCCACTTT. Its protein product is CASSEDRVRSPLHF.

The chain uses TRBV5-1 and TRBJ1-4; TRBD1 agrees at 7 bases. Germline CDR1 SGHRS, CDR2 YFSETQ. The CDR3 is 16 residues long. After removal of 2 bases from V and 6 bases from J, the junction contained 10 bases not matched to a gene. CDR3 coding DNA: TGCGCCAGCAGCTTCGGACAGGCCAAGGCGGATGAAAAACTGTTTTTT. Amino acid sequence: CASSFGQAKADEKLFF.

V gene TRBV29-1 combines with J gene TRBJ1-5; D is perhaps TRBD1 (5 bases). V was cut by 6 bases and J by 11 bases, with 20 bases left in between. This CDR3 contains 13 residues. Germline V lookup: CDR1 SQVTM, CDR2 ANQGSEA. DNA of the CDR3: TGCAGCGTGGGAGGGGCAACCGGTCTGGCCCAGCATTTT. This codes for CSVGGATGLAQHF.

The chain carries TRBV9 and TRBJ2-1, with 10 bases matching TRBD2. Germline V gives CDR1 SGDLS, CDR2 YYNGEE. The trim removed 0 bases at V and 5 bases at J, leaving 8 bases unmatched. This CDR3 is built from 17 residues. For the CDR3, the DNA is TGTGCCAGCAGCGTAGACCCCACTAGCGGGGTAAACAATGAGCAGTTCTTC. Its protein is CASSVDPTSGVNNEQFF.